Each of the 2 T cell receptor beta chains below was sequenced from the same sample in a study of OX40 agonist ivuxolimab in advanced cancers. The method was immunoSEQ multiplex PCR; TCRdb's version includes in-frame clones alone and lacks a portion of them. This sample has some 130,000 clones; approximately 90% occur once, and the top ten carry under 0.7%. The sequenced sample was CD4+ or CD8+ T cells sorted from blood, obtained in a trial of the OX40 agonist ivuxolimab. These receptors came from an adult with an advanced solid tumor such as melanoma, head and neck, liver or kidney cancer.

The CDR3, as DNA: TGTGCCAGCAGCTTGCAAGGGGAAAAAAGGTCTCAGCCCCAGCATTTT. It encodes CASSLQGEKRSQPQHF. The gene calls are TRBV5-6 and TRBJ1-5; D is possibly TRBD1 (5 bases). V was pared by 1 base and J by 6 bases, with 17 bases between. CDR1 SGHDT and CDR2 YYEEEE come from the germline V gene. The CDR3 extends over 16 amino acids.

J is TRBJ1-1 and V is TRBV7-8; D is undetermined. Germline lookup yields CDR1 SGHVS and CDR2 FQNEAQ. Trimming removed 5 bases from V and 6 bases from J, with 10 bases in between. The CDR3 sequence is 12 residues long. The CDR3: CASSGGVAEAFF. The CDR3 DNA is TGTGCCAGCAGCGGAGGAGTCGCTGAAGCTTTCTTT.